These 21 T cell receptor beta chains came from one sample sequenced in a study of CD8+ T cells in alopecia areata. The authors extracted RNA and reverse transcribed it into cDNA as the sequencing template. TCRdb's table, derived via immunoSEQ multiplex PCR, lists solely in-frame clones and lacks some. Here the sample spans about 160,000 clones, 50% to 70% being singletons. Described treatment: oral pan-JAK inhibitor, 5-10 mg twice daily. The starting material was CD4+ T cells sorted from blood, obtained at week 4, from a patient treated with tofacitinib. The origin of the receptors is a human donor with alopecia areata.

The chain joins TRBV4-1 to TRBJ2-1, with D maybe TRBD1 (5 bases). Trimming shortened V by 0 bases and J by 7 bases, and 10 bases separated the two germline ends. The germline gives CDR1 MGHRA, CDR2 YSYEKL. The CDR3 contains 14 residues. CDR3 coding DNA: TGCGCCAGCAGCCAAGATGGCAGGGTAAATGAGCAGTTCTTC. It translates to CASSQDGRVNEQFF.

The chain has TRBV29-1 and TRBJ1-5; TRBD1 agrees at 8 bases. From germline, CDR1 is SQVTM and CDR2 ANQGSEA. The CDR3 is made up of 13 amino acids. J was trimmed by 5 bases and V by 6 bases; bases with no gene match: 6. CDR3 loop: CSVAGQGDQPQHF. The CDR3 DNA is TGCAGCGTGGCCGGACAGGGAGATCAGCCCCAGCATTTT.

This clone came up a few times. The gene calls are TRBV30 and TRBJ2-3, with D hard to call. Germline-derived CDR1 and CDR2 are GTSNPN and SVGIG (reference sequence). The CDR3 has 14 residues. Trimming took off 4 bases at V and 0 bases at J, with 11 bases between the two ends. The CDR3 DNA is TGTGCCTGGATGGGCGATAGAAGCACAGATACGCAGTATTTT. It yields the protein CAWMGDRSTDTQYF.

V is TRBV29-1 and J is TRBJ2-7; D remains unclear. The CDR3 has 11 amino acids. Looked up from germline, CDR1 is SQVTM and CDR2 is ANQGSEA. Trimming shortened V by 6 bases and J by 2 bases, and 8 bases separated the two germline ends. The CDR3 is CSVRTTYEQYF. The CDR3 DNA follows: TGCAGCGTCCGTACGACCTACGAGCAGTACTTC.

The chain joins TRBV7-9 to TRBJ2-5, with TRBD2 identical over 9 bases. CDR1 SEHNR and CDR2 FQNEAQ come from the germline V gene (reference sequence). V dropped 1 base and J dropped 6; count of bases not matched to a gene: 6. The CDR3 is 15 amino acids. The DNA for the CDR3 is TGTGCCAGCAGCTTAGGGGGACTAGCTGTAAAGACCCAGTACTTC. Translation gives CASSLGGLAVKTQYF.

The genes are TRBV7-2 and TRBJ2-5; D is unclear. The assigned J gene may be wrong: the sequence end matches TRBJ2-7 better. The CDR3 runs to 14 residues. Germline CDR1 and CDR2: SGHTA and FQGNSA. The CDR3 DNA sequence: TGTGCCAGCAGCTTAGTGGGCAGCTCCTACGAGCAGTACTTC. Translation gives CASSLVGSSYEQYF.

The chain is built from TRBV30 and TRBJ1-1; a weak D match, TRBD1 (5 bases). CDR1 is GTSNPN and CDR2 is SVGIG in the germline V gene (reference sequence). Trimming shortened V by 5 bases and J by 8 bases, and 6 bases separated the two germline ends. CDR3 length equals 9 residues. The CDR3 here is CAWDREAFF. CDR3 sequence (DNA): TGTGCCTGGGACAGAGAAGCTTTCTTT.

This clone has a handful of counts. CDR3: CASGTGSYNEQFF. Written as DNA, the CDR3 is TGCGCCAGCGGGACTGGGTCCTACAATGAGCAGTTCTTC. The genes are TRBV5-1 and TRBJ2-1; maybe TRBD2 (6 bases). The CDR3 is 13 amino acids. Trimming removed 7 bases from V and 1 base from J, with 9 bases in between. CDR1 and CDR2 (germline): SGHRS, YFSETQ.

The rearrangement joins TRBV25-1 to TRBJ2-5; 7 nucleotides line up with TRBD1. V lost 0 bases to trimming and J lost 3 bases; unmatched junction nucleotides: 4. Per germline, CDR1 MGHDK and CDR2 SYGVNS. The CDR3 consists of 15 residues. In DNA form, the CDR3 reads TGTGCCAGCAGTGAATATGGTCAGGGGGAAGAGACCCAGTACTTC. This codes for CASSEYGQGEETQYF.

This clone was detected only a few times. The CDR3 region is CASSLTGNQETQYF. CDR3 nucleotide sequence: TGCGCCAGCAGCTTGACAGGGAACCAAGAGACCCAGTACTTC. The chain is built from TRBV5-1 and TRBJ2-5, with D maybe TRBD1 (6 bases). The CDR3 has 14 residues. V was pared by 1 base and J by 0 bases, with 7 bases between. CDR1 is SGHRS and CDR2 is YFSETQ in the germline V gene.

The chain employs TRBV5-6 and TRBJ2-5, with D possibly being TRBD1 (6 bases). The ends were cut back, 4 bases at V and 4 bases at J, with 14 bases in the middle. Germline V gives CDR1 SGHDT, CDR2 YYEEEE. This CDR3 spans 14 amino acids. The CDR3 bases are TGTGCCAGCAGCCCCGGCCCCAGGGGAGAGACCCAGTACTTC. Translation: CASSPGPRGETQYF.

The chain employs TRBV14 and TRBJ2-1; D unresolved. Between the trimmed V and J ends, which lost 1 base and 5 bases, there was a span of 6 bases. Germline V lookup: CDR1 SGHDN, CDR2 FVKESK. The CDR3 extends over 13 amino acids. CDR3 in amino acids: CASSQVRDNEQFF. The CDR3 DNA sequence: TGTGCCAGCAGCCAAGTAAGGGACAATGAGCAGTTCTTC.

This clone was counted between two and nine times. The gene calls are TRBV4-2 and TRBJ1-5, with a weak D call TRBD1 (6 bases). Germline-derived CDR1 and CDR2 are LGHNA and YNFKEQ. The CDR3 covers 19 residues. V was shortened by 0 bases and J by 5 bases, with 23 bases between the two germline ends. The CDR3 nucleotides are TGTGCCAGCAGCCAAGATAGTGGGCTGAGGGGGGGAAGGGATCAGCCCCAGCATTTT. This sequence encodes CASSQDSGLRGGRDQPQHF.

This chain uses TRBV30 with TRBJ1-6; 7 positions agree with TRBD1. This CDR3 comprises 15 residues. J gave up 7 bases and V 4 bases, and 10 bases lay outside the gene matches. Looked up from germline, CDR1 is GTSNPN and CDR2 is SVGIG (reference sequence). CDR3 amino acids: CAWNVRTGGNSPLHF. The CDR3 DNA reads as TGTGCCTGGAATGTCCGGACAGGAGGGAATTCACCCCTCCACTTT.

This clone has a handful of counts. This chain joins TRBV29-1 and TRBJ2-7; TRBD1 might be the D (6 bases). Germline V lookup: CDR1 SQVTM, CDR2 ANQGSEA. V dropped 7 bases and J dropped 3 bases, with 13 bases sitting between them. The CDR3 is 12 amino acids. CDR3 in DNA: TGCAGCGGCCGGGACACTCACTACGAGCAGTACTTC. It is translated as CSGRDTHYEQYF.

For the CDR3, the DNA is TGTGCCAGCAGCTTAGGGACAGGGCTGGCTGGCTACACCTTC. Translating it yields CASSLGTGLAGYTF. The chain links TRBV7-2 to TRBJ1-2; the match to TRBD1 covers 8 bases. Unmatched junction bases numbered 5, after V lost 1 base and J lost 7 bases. The CDR3 totals 14 residues. Germline CDR1 is SGHTA and CDR2 is FQGNSA.

Regarding this clone: At one of its ends the junction is not consistent with the germline gene, which may arise from a read error. The gene calls are TRBV29-1 and TRBJ1-5; D remains ambiguous. This CDR3 spans 13 amino acids. Germline-derived CDR1 and CDR2 are SQVTM and ANQGSEA. The CDR3 bases are TGCAGCGTCAGATTGAGTCGGGATCAGCTCCAGCATTTT. This translates into CSVRLSRDQLQHF.

The gene calls are TRBV30 and TRBJ2-3; TRBD1 or TRBD2 may be the D gene (6 bases each). Trimming removed 4 bases at V and 2 bases at J, with 10 bases between. The CDR3 extends over 13 amino acids. Per the germline V gene, CDR1 is GTSNPN and CDR2 is SVGIG (reference sequence). The CDR3 nucleotides are TGTGCCTGGAAGGGGGGCGTCACAGATACGCAGTATTTT. Amino acids: CAWKGGVTDTQYF.

Comments on this clone: The same CDR3 can be traced to other DNA sequences in this sample. The chain has TRBV18 and TRBJ1-6; no firm D call. V shed 0 bases and J shed 6 bases, with 9 bases lying between them. Germline values: CDR1 KGHSH, CDR2 LQKENI. This CDR3 comprises 15 residues. The CDR3 DNA reads as TGTGCCAGCTCACCACCGTCACGGTCTAATTCACCCCTCCACTTT. It specifies CASSPPSRSNSPLHF.

This clone was counted once. The V call is TRBV27, the J call TRBJ1-5, with D perhaps matching TRBD1 (6 bases). Germline CDR1 is MNHEY and CDR2 is SMNVEV (reference sequence). The CDR3 runs to 16 residues. V shed 5 bases and J shed 3 bases, with 17 bases lying between them. The CDR3 DNA reads as TGTGCCAGCAGTGACCACACCGGGACAACCAATCAGCCCCAGCATTTT. Translating gives CASSDHTGTTNQPQHF.

This clone was picked up a small number of times. This chain links TRBV5-1 with TRBJ1-5; 9 bases agree with TRBD1. The germline V gene has CDR1 SGHRS and CDR2 YFSETQ. The CDR3 runs to 15 residues. J gave up 4 bases and V 4 bases, and 6 bases lay outside the gene matches. The CDR3 DNA reads TGCGCCAGCAGCACCGGACAGGGGTCGAATCAGCCCCAGCATTTT. This codes for CASSTGQGSNQPQHF.